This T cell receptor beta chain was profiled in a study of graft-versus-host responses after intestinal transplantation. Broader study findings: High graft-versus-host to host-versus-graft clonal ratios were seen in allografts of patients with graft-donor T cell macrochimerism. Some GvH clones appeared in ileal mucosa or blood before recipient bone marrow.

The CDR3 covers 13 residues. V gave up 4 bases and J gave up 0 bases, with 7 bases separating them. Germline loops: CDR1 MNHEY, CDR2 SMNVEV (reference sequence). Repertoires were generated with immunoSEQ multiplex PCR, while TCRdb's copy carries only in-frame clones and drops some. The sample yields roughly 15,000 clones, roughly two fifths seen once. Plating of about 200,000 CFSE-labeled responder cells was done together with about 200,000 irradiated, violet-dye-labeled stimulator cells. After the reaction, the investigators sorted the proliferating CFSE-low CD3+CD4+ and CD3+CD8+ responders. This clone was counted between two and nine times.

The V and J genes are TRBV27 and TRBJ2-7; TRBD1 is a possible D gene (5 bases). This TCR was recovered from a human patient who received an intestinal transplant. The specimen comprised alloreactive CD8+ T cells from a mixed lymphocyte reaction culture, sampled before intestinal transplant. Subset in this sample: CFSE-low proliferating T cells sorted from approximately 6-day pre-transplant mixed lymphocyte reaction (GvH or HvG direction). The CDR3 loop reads CASSYRSSYEQYF. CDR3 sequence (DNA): TGTGCCAGCAGTTACAGGAGCTCCTACGAGCAGTACTTC.